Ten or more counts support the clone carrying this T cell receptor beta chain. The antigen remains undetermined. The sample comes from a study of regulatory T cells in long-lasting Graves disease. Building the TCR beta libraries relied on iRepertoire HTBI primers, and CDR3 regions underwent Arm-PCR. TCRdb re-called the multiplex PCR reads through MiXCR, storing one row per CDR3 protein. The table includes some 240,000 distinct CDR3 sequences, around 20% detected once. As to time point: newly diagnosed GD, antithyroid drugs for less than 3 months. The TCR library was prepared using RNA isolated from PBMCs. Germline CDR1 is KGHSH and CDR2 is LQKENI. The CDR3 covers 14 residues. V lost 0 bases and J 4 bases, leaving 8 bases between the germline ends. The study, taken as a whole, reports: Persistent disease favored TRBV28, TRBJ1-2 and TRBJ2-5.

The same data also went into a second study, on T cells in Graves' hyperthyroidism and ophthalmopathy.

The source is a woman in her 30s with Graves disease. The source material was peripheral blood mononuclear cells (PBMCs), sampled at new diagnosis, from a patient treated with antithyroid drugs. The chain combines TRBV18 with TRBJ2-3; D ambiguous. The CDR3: CASSPPALSDTQYF. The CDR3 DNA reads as TGTGCCAGCTCACCACCGGCCCTCTCAGATACGCAGTATTTT.